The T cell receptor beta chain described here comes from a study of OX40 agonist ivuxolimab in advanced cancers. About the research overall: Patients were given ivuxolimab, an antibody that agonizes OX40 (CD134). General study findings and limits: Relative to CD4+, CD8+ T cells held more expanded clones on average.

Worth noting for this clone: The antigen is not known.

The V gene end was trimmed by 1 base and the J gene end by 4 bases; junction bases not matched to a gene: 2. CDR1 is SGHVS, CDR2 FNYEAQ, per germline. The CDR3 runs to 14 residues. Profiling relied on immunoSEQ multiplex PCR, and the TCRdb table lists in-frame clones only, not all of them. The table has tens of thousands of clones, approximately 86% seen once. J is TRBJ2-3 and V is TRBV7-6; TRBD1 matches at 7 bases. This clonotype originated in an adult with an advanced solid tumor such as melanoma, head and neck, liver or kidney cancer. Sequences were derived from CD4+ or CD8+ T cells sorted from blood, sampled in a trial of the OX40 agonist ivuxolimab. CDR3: CASSLGGGPDTQYF. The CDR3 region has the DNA TGTGCCAGCAGCTTAGGAGGGGGCCCAGATACGCAGTATTTT.